Each of the 32 T cell receptor beta chains below was sequenced from the same sample in a study of post-analysis software for immune sequencing data. No cognate antigen is known for these TCRs. General study points: Patients showed TRBV5-6, TRBV5-1 and TRBV20-1 among about five TRBV segments more frequent than in controls.

TCR beta libraries were prepared from cDNA with unique molecular identifiers. TCRdb re-called the PCR reads through MiXCR, storing one row per CDR3 protein. This repertoire shows fewer than 850,000 distinct CDR3 sequences, 40% to 55% found once; its top ten account for roughly 4.4%. The material sequenced was blood. All receptors come from a girl aged 10 to 17 with multiple sclerosis.

The gene calls are TRBV7-2 and TRBJ2-2, with D uncertain. The germline gives CDR1 SGHTA, CDR2 FQGNSA. The V end lost 4 bases, the J end lost 4 bases, and 13 bases lay between the germline ends. The CDR3 is made up of 15 amino acids. The CDR3 nucleotides are TGTGCCAGCAGCTCGCTCCCCCTCACCACCGGGGAGCTGTTTTTT. It is translated as CASSSLPLTTGELFF.

This clonotype was recorded a few times. In DNA form, the CDR3 reads TGTGCCAGCTCCCCCCGGCAGGCCCATGGCTACACCTTC. It translates to CASSPRQAHGYTF. This chain uses TRBV6-5 with TRBJ1-2; D is ambiguous. From germline, CDR1 is MNHEY and CDR2 SVGAGI. V was clipped by 8 bases and J by 6 bases, with 16 bases between them. This CDR3 comprises 13 residues.

This clonotype occurred a few times. The chain couples TRBV6-1 to TRBJ2-5, with 8 bases lining up with TRBD1. The end of the DNA is better explained by TRBJ2-7, so the J call may be wrong. This CDR3 region has 14 residues. Germline CDR1 MNHNS, CDR2 SASEGT. The CDR3 DNA follows: TGTGCCAGAATGTCCGGGACAGGTCGGTACGAGCAGTACTTC. Translation: CARMSGTGRYEQYF.

This clonotype was observed a single time. This chain links TRBV20-1 with TRBJ2-1; tentatively, D is TRBD2 (5 bases). Per germline, CDR1 DFQATT and CDR2 SNEGSKA (reference sequence). V lost 3 bases and J lost 6, with 15 bases in between. This CDR3 contains 14 residues. The CDR3 DNA reads as TGCAGTGCTAGGAGGGCCCCCCCTGGCAATGAGCAGTTCTTC. Its translation: CSARRAPPGNEQFF.

This chain links TRBV20-1 with TRBJ2-3; TRBD2 agrees at 12 bases. The ends lost 6 bases at V and 2 bases at J; junction bases unmatched: 6. The CDR3 is 15 residues long. The V gene's germline CDR1 is DFQATT and CDR2 SNEGSKA (reference sequence). CDR3 sequence (DNA): TGCAGTGCCACCCTAGCGGGAGGGTACACAGATACGCAGTATTTT. This codes for CSATLAGGYTDTQYF.

The sample holds a few counts of this clonotype. The chain carries TRBV15 and TRBJ2-7, with no clear D. The germline V and J ends were trimmed by 1 base and 2 bases, with 9 bases remaining between them. Germline CDR1 reads LNHNV; CDR2 reads YYDKDF (reference sequence). The CDR3 runs to 14 residues. CDR3 residues: CATSRGGLPYEQYF. The CDR3 region has the DNA TGTGCCACCAGCAGAGGTGGGTTACCCTACGAGCAGTACTTC.

The chain employs TRBV20-1 and TRBJ2-4; TRBD2 aligns across 8 bases. The germline CDR1 and CDR2 sequences are DFQATT and SNEGSKA (reference sequence). The CDR3 is made up of 14 amino acids. The ends lost 3 bases at V and 13 bases at J; junction bases unmatched: 14. CDR3 nucleotide sequence: TGCAGTGCTAGGCTAGCGGGTGTTTGGGATGAGCAGTACTTC. Amino acid sequence: CSARLAGVWDEQYF.

The rearrangement uses TRBV5-4 and TRBJ2-3; D perhaps matches TRBD2 (7 bases). CDR1 is SGHNT and CDR2 is YYREEE in the germline V gene (reference sequence). The CDR3 totals 17 residues. V was clipped by 3 bases and J by 4 bases, with 21 bases between them. The CDR3 DNA sequence: TGTGCCAGCAGCTCCAGGGGCCGGGGCGGGAGCTCAGATACGCAGTATTTT. This gives the protein CASSSRGRGGSSDTQYF. Full variable domain (missing parts from reference TRBV5-4 and TRBJ2-3): ETGVTQSPTHLIKTRGQQVTLRCSSQSGHNTVSWYQQALGQGPQFIFQYYREEENGRGNFPPRFSGLQFPNYSSELNVNALELDDSALYLCASSSRGRGGSSDTQYFGPGTRLTVL.

CDR3 residues: CSARGLGGNTEAFF. DNA for the CDR3: TGCAGTGCTAGAGGATTAGGGGGCAACACTGAAGCTTTCTTT. The chain couples TRBV20-1 to TRBJ1-1; TRBD1 matches at 7 bases. Germline CDR1 and CDR2: DFQATT and SNEGSKA (reference sequence). After removal of 1 base from V and 2 bases from J, the junction contained 4 bases not matched to a gene. This CDR3 spans 14 amino acids.

This clonotype has just one count. The chain recombines TRBV19 with TRBJ2-1; TRBD2 matches at 14 bases. The germline V gene encodes CDR1 LNHDA and CDR2 SQIVND (reference sequence). Trimming cost V 1 base and J 9 bases; bases outside gene matches: 11. The CDR3 runs to 18 residues. Written as DNA, the CDR3 is TGTGCCAGTAGTATAGGAAAAGCGACTAGCGGGAGGGCCGGTGAGCAGTTCTTC. Its translation is CASSIGKATSGRAGEQFF.

This clonotype has only one observation. The chain employs TRBV27 and TRBJ1-4; 7 nucleotides align to TRBD1. J was trimmed by 10 bases and V by 4 bases; bases with no gene match: 9. The CDR3 runs to 14 residues. The V gene's germline CDR1 is MNHEY and CDR2 SMNVEV (reference sequence). CDR3 DNA sequence: TGTGCCAGCAGTTATACCTGGCCAGGGGGAAAACTGTTTTTT. It translates to CASSYTWPGGKLFF. Supplemented by reference TRBV27 and TRBJ1-4, the full variable domain reads EAQVTQNPRYLITVTGKKLTVTCSQNMNHEYMSWYRQDPGLGLRQIYYSMNVEVTDKGDVPEGYKVSRKEKRNFPLILESPSPNQTSLYFCASSYTWPGGKLFFGSGTQLSVL.

The chain has TRBV7-9 and TRBJ1-1; D gene ambiguous. Trimming took 1 base from V and 1 from J, leaving 7 bases between them. Germline lookup yields CDR1 SEHNR and CDR2 FQNEAQ (reference sequence). The CDR3 is made up of 14 amino acids. In DNA, the CDR3 is TGTGCCAGCAGCTTAGATGGTCCGAACACTGAAGCTTTCTTT. This gives the protein CASSLDGPNTEAFF.

The chain carries TRBV28 and TRBJ2-1, with D unresolved. The germline V and J ends were trimmed by 1 base and 5 bases, with 9 bases remaining between them. The germline CDR1 and CDR2 sequences are MDHEN and SYDVKM. The CDR3 runs 14 residues. Here the CDR3 reads CASSLYKTHNEQFF. Written as DNA, the CDR3 is TGTGCCAGCAGTTTATATAAGACTCACAATGAGCAGTTCTTC.

The J gene is TRBJ1-5, the V gene TRBV7-8; no clear D. The CDR3 runs to 14 residues. CDR1 is SGHVS and CDR2 is FQNEAQ in the germline V gene. Deletions cut 0 bases from V and 6 bases from J, with 9 bases between. CDR3 nucleotide sequence: TGTGCCAGCAGCTTAGCAGGGTATCTTCAGCCCCAGCATTTT. It translates to CASSLAGYLQPQHF.

The CDR3 region has the DNA TGTGCCAGCAGTCCGTTCCGGGGGGATAATGAGCAGTTCTTC. It specifies CASSPFRGDNEQFF. The chain couples TRBV12-3 or TRBV12-4 to TRBJ2-1, with 7 bases lining up with TRBD2. J was trimmed by 7 bases and V by 5 bases; bases with no gene match: 8. The CDR3 consists of 14 residues.

This clonotype was found a few times. The V gene is TRBV6-5, the J gene TRBJ2-1, with 15 nucleotides matching TRBD2. The V segment lost 6 bases and the J segment 8 bases; nucleotides outside the gene matches: 5. The CDR3 spans 15 residues. In germline, CDR1 is MNHEY, CDR2 SVGAGI. CDR3 loop: CASSRGLAGGYEQFF. CDR3 DNA: TGTGCCAGCAGCCGGGGACTAGCGGGAGGATATGAGCAGTTCTTC.

In its sample, this clonotype was seen a few times. The CDR3 spells CASSLIRASGRDEQFF. Here the CDR3 DNA reads TGTGCCAGCAGCTTAATAAGGGCTAGCGGGAGAGATGAGCAGTTCTTC. The V gene is TRBV7-3, the J gene TRBJ2-1; TRBD2 matches 10 bases. Unmatched junction bases numbered 8, after V lost 1 base and J lost 8 bases. The germline V gene has CDR1 SGHTA and CDR2 FQGTGA. The CDR3 consists of 16 residues.

This clonotype was seen only a few times. The chain carries TRBV6-5 and TRBJ1-6; no reliable D call. The CDR3 is 13 amino acids. Trimming shortened V by 7 bases and J by 7 bases, and 11 bases separated the two germline ends. Looked up from germline, CDR1 is MNHEY and CDR2 is SVGAGI. The CDR3 sequence: CASKKTGNSPLHF. CDR3 in DNA: TGTGCCAGCAAAAAGACGGGGAATTCACCCCTCCACTTT.

This clonotype was observed at least ten times. The gene calls are TRBV6-2 or TRBV6-3 and TRBJ2-6, with a tentative D call TRBD2 (5 bases). V lost 6 bases, J lost 0 bases, and 9 bases lay in between. The germline V gene has CDR1 MNHEY and CDR2 SVGEGT. The CDR3 is 15 residues long. CDR3 coding DNA: TGTGCCAGCAGCCCCCGGGGCTCTGGGGCCAACGTCCTGACTTTC. Protein product: CASSPRGSGANVLTF.

This chain connects TRBV7-3 to TRBJ1-4; D may be TRBD1 (5 bases). The V gene's germline CDR1 is SGHTA and CDR2 FQGTGA. This CDR3 spans 15 amino acids. The V end was cut by 0 bases, the J end by 7 bases, with 12 bases between. CDR3 region: CASSLTPGQAEKLFF. CDR3 coding DNA: TGTGCCAGCAGCTTAACACCAGGGCAGGCTGAAAAACTGTTTTTT.

This clonotype turned up a few times. CDR3 sequence (DNA): TGTGCCAGCAGCTTAGGGTCTATGGATTGGGAGACCCAGTACTTC. Protein sequence: CASSLGSMDWETQYF. This chain links TRBV7-9 with TRBJ2-5, with D hard to call. This CDR3 has 15 residues. V was shortened by 1 base and J by 5 bases, with 14 bases between the two germline ends. CDR1 and CDR2 (germline): SEHNR, FQNEAQ (reference sequence).

This clonotype showed up just a few times. V gene TRBV20-1 combines with J gene TRBJ2-1; D gene ambiguous. V shed 1 base and J shed 3 bases, with 10 bases lying between them. The CDR3 consists of 14 residues. In germline, CDR1 is DFQATT, CDR2 SNEGSKA (reference sequence). The chain's CDR3 is CSARAARDYNEQFF. As DNA, the CDR3 is TGCAGTGCTAGAGCGGCACGCGACTACAATGAGCAGTTCTTC.

The chain couples TRBV20-1 to TRBJ2-7; TRBD1 is a possible D gene (6 bases). Germline loops: CDR1 DFQATT, CDR2 SNEGSKA (reference sequence). V lost 5 bases and J 0 bases, leaving 14 bases between the germline ends. This CDR3 has 14 amino acids. CDR3 in amino acids: CSAPGEVNSYEQYF. The CDR3, as DNA: TGCAGTGCTCCAGGGGAAGTGAACTCCTACGAGCAGTACTTC.

The chain joins TRBV29-1 to TRBJ1-1; D remains unclear. The germline CDR1 and CDR2 sequences are SQVTM and ANQGSEA. V lost 2 bases and J lost 4, with 8 bases in between. There are 12 residues in the CDR3. CDR3 DNA: TGCAGCGTTGAACGGCAGCGCACTGAAGCTTTCTTT. It encodes CSVERQRTEAFF.

The V gene is TRBV6-1, the J gene TRBJ1-5; 8 bases are shared with TRBD1. From germline, CDR1 is MNHNS and CDR2 SASEGT. Losses at the gene ends were 0 bases for V and 2 bases for J; bases not matched to a gene: 3. CDR3 length equals 16 residues. The CDR3 bases are TGTGCCAGCAGTGAAGCTCCGGGACAGGGCAATCAGCCCCAGCATTTT. This gives the protein CASSEAPGQGNQPQHF.

The chain employs TRBV27 and TRBJ1-1; D perhaps matches TRBD1 (5 bases). Germline lookup yields CDR1 MNHEY and CDR2 SMNVEV (reference sequence). V shed 0 bases and J shed 3 bases, with 17 bases lying between them. There are 17 residues in the CDR3. CDR3 sequence: CASSLSRGGSADTEAFF. CDR3 nucleotides: TGTGCCAGCAGTTTATCGAGGGGAGGGAGTGCCGACACTGAAGCTTTCTTT.

CDR3: CASSQVRDTDPRTDTQYF. The CDR3 DNA reads TGTGCCAGCAGCCAAGTCAGGGACACAGATCCGCGCACAGATACGCAGTATTTT. This chain joins TRBV3-1 and TRBJ2-3; possible D gene TRBD1, 6 bases. In germline, CDR1 is LGHDT, CDR2 YNNKEL (reference sequence). The CDR3 is made up of 18 amino acids. The V end lost 1 base, the J end lost 1 base, and 18 bases lay between the germline ends.

Turning to this clonotype: One end of the junction does not line up with germline, which may come from a read error. This sequence joins TRBV7-2 and TRBJ2-5, with 7 positions matching TRBD1. Per the germline V gene, CDR1 is SGHTA and CDR2 is FQGNSA. The CDR3 sequence is 14 residues long. The CDR3 region has the DNA TGTGCCAGCAGCTTGAGTCAGGGGGAAGAGACCCAGTGCTTC. Encoded protein: CASSLSQGEETQCF.

V gene TRBV28 combines with J gene TRBJ2-6; TRBD1 matches at 8 bases. The CDR3 runs 16 residues. Germline V gene lookup returns CDR1 MDHEN and CDR2 SYDVKM. Trimming took 6 bases from V and 3 from J; bases not matched to a gene: 7. CDR3 loop: CASSDRGVSGANVLTF. The CDR3 DNA is TGTGCCAGCAGCGACAGGGGTGTCAGTGGGGCCAACGTCCTGACTTTC.

This clonotype was detected only a few times. The chain employs TRBV11-2 and TRBJ2-1; D gene ambiguous. This CDR3 has 14 amino acids. CDR1 is SGHAT and CDR2 is FQNNGV in the germline V gene. V lost 4 bases, J lost 4 bases, and 11 bases lay in between. The CDR3, as DNA: TGTGCCAGCAGCTCGACTGCTATTTACAATGAGCAGTTCTTC. Protein product: CASSSTAIYNEQFF. Full variable domain (outside the CDR3, taken from reference TRBV11-2 and TRBJ2-1): EAGVAQSPRYKIIEKRQSVAFWCNPISGHATLYWYQQILGQGPKLLIQFQNNGVVDDSQLPKDRFSAERLKGVDSTLKIQPAKLEDSAVYLCASSSTAIYNEQFFGPGTRLTVL.

The V gene is TRBV27, the J gene TRBJ2-1; the D gene is possibly TRBD1 (6 bases). V was shortened by 3 bases and J by 9 bases, with 18 bases between the two germline ends. This CDR3 is built from 15 residues. Per the germline V gene, CDR1 is MNHEY and CDR2 is SMNVEV (reference sequence). CDR3 DNA sequence: TGTGCCAGCAGTTTCGCCCCGACAGGAGTCGGTGAGCAGTTCTTC. Its translation: CASSFAPTGVGEQFF.

The chain is built from TRBV5-1 and TRBJ1-4; D remains unclear. The germline gives CDR1 SGHRS, CDR2 YFSETQ. Trimming removed 3 bases from V and 4 bases from J, with 10 bases in between. CDR3 length: 14 residues. The CDR3 here is CASSSGPINEKLFF. The CDR3 DNA reads TGCGCCAGCAGCTCCGGACCGATTAATGAAAAACTGTTTTTT.